A selection of T cell receptor beta chains follows, all from one sample in a study of Tregs in tolerant kidney transplant recipients. Sequencing was performed with immunoSEQ multiplex PCR; in TCRdb, only in-frame clones are kept and a portion is missing. The sample lists 98,000 or so clones, 90% occurring once. The specimen comprised CD4+ T cells from blood, sampled before the transplant. The receptors come from a human donor who received a combined kidney and bone marrow transplant. Both conserved end residues are part of each CDR3. The D gene is left open where the match is weak. The size entry is marked missing in some rows and otherwise reads once, few, many or a size class.

v_gene	d_gene	abundance	j_gene	CDR3aa	CDR3nt
TRBV21-1	-	-	TRBJ1-2	CASSKGRQGLTSRGANYGYTF	TGTGCCAGCAGCAAAGGTCGCCAGGGGCTCACGTCGAGGGGTGCTAACTATGGCTACACCTTC
TRBV7-2	-	-	TRBJ2-2	CASSSQSGGTGELFF	TGTGCCAGCAGCTCCCAAAGTGGAGGCACCGGGGAGCTGTTTTTT
TRBV6-5	-	-	TRBJ1-1	CASSSTGNTEAFF	TGTGCCAGCAGTTCGACGGGGAACACTGAAGCTTTCTTT
TRBV4-1	-	-	TRBJ2-1	CASSQETTSSPFF	TGCGCCAGCAGCCAAGAGACAACTAGCTCGCCGTTCTTC
TRBV19	-	-	TRBJ2-1	CATNVGSTKANEQFF	TGTGCCACCAATGTAGGGAGTACTAAGGCCAATGAGCAGTTCTTC
TRBV21-1	-	-	TRBJ1-5	CASSKEVSGYSQPQHF	TGTGCCAGCAGCAAAGAGGTGTCCGGGTATTCTCAGCCCCAGCATTTT
TRBV19	-	-	TRBJ2-7	CASSPTGFEQYF	TGTGCCAGTAGTCCGACAGGTTTCGAGCAGTACTTC
TRBV5-1	TRBD1	-	TRBJ2-4	CASSLARDRNIQYF	TGCGCCAGCAGCTTGGCTCGGGACAGAAACATTCAGTACTTC
TRBV19	-	-	TRBJ2-3	CASSDSATDTQYF	TGTGCCAGTAGTGACTCGGCCACAGATACGCAGTATTTT
TRBV7-8	-	-	TRBJ2-7	CASSPRPGSTFISYEQYF	TGTGCCAGCAGCCCAAGGCCAGGGTCCACATTTATTTCCTACGAGCAGTACTTC
TRBV27	TRBD2	-	TRBJ2-7	CASSLSSGRYEQYF	TGTGCCAGCAGTTTATCGTCCGGGAGGTACGAGCAGTACTTC
TRBV12-5	-	-	TRBJ1-2	CASGLAPPPQGYTF	TGTGCTAGTGGTTTGGCTCCCCCTCCCCAGGGCTACACCTTC
TRBV10-3	TRBD2	-	TRBJ2-1	CAISPGLAGGPGQFF	TGTGCCATCAGTCCCGGACTAGCGGGGGGGCCGGGGCAGTTCTTC
TRBV10-3	-	-	TRBJ1-2	CAIRVVIGRNYGYTF	TGTGCCATCAGGGTAGTAATAGGCAGGAACTATGGCTACACCTTC
TRBV16	-	-	TRBJ2-5	CASSQWVGETQYF	TGTGCCAGCAGCCAATGGGTCGGGGAGACCCAGTACTTC
TRBV5-1	TRBD1	-	TRBJ2-5	CASSWGTASQETQYF	TGCGCCAGCAGCTGGGGGACAGCGAGCCAAGAGACCCAGTACTTC
TRBV6-1	TRBD2	-	TRBJ2-7	CASSAIAGIFYEQYF	TGTGCCAGCAGTGCCATAGCGGGGATTTTCTACGAGCAGTACTTC
TRBV28	-	-	TRBJ1-5	CATSAGFRNQPQHF	TGTGCCACCTCTGCGGGGTTTCGCAATCAGCCCCAGCATTTT
TRBV2	-	-	TRBJ2-5	CASRGDRAGPGTQYF	TGTGCCAGCAGGGGTGACAGGGCGGGGCCGGGGACCCAGTACTTC
TRBV5-6	TRBD1	few	TRBJ2-7	CASLRDRGLGYEQYF	TGTGCCAGCCTTAGGGACAGGGGGCTGGGGTACGAGCAGTACTTC
TRBV7-8	-	once	TRBJ1-4	CASTRAATNEKLFF	TGTGCCAGCACCAGGGCTGCAACTAATGAAAAACTGTTTTTT
TRBV23-1	-	-	TRBJ1-2	CASSRHRAIDYGYTF	TGCGCCAGCAGTCGACACAGGGCTATTGACTATGGCTACACCTTC
TRBV19	TRBD2	-	TRBJ2-3	CASGLGGRAGGDTQYF	TGTGCCAGTGGGCTAGGAGGGAGGGCCGGGGGAGATACGCAGTATTTT
TRBV6-6	-	-	TRBJ1-1	CASSVPNTEAFF	TGTGCCAGCAGTGTCCCTAACACTGAAGCTTTCTTT
TRBV6-1	-	once	TRBJ1-1	CATDRNMNTEAFF	TGTGCCACCGACAGAAACATGAACACTGAAGCTTTCTTT
TRBV7-8	-	-	TRBJ1-5	CASSLRGDWGGVNQPQHF	TGTGCCAGCAGCTTAAGAGGTGACTGGGGCGGGGTGAATCAGCCCCAGCATTTT
TRBV7-9	TRBD2	once	TRBJ2-1	CAYLGGLAANEQFF	TGTGCCTACTTAGGGGGACTAGCGGCCAATGAGCAGTTCTTC
TRBV6-1	-	-	TRBJ1-1	CASRGGGRTEAFF	TGTGCCAGCAGGGGCGGGGGACGCACTGAAGCTTTCTTT
TRBV6-5	TRBD1	-	TRBJ1-1	CASSYTRTGRNTEAFF	TGTGCCAGCAGTTACACCAGGACAGGCCGGAACACTGAAGCTTTCTTT
TRBV2	-	-	TRBJ1-1	CASSQIEAFF	TGTGCCAGCAGCCAAATTGAAGCTTTCTTT
TRBV10-1	-	once	TRBJ2-1	CASSGSPGRTRGEQFF	TGCGCCAGCAGCGGGTCCCCGGGAAGGACGCGGGGTGAGCAGTTCTTC
TRBV6-6	TRBD1	-	TRBJ1-1	CASTAGGPNTEAFF	TGTGCCAGCACCGCAGGGGGGCCGAACACTGAAGCTTTCTTT
TRBV5-1	-	-	TRBJ2-7	CASSPLQGSYEQYF	TGCGCCAGCAGCCCGCTACAGGGTTCCTACGAGCAGTACTTC
TRBV2	-	-	TRBJ1-2	CASRNRGGGYGYTF	TGTGCCAGCAGGAATAGGGGGGGCGGCTATGGCTACACCTTC
TRBV7-6	-	-	TRBJ1-3	CASSLARGNTIYF	TGTGCCAGCAGCTTAGCTCGGGGAAACACCATATATTTT
TRBV5-6	-	-	TRBJ1-5	CASSLAGGARNQPQHF	TGTGCCAGCAGCTTGGCGGGGGGGGCGCGCAATCAGCCCCAGCATTTT
TRBV11-2	-	-	TRBJ1-2	CASSLLGDTGYTF	TGTGCCAGCAGCTTATTGGGGGACACCGGCTACACCTTC
TRBV6-1	-	-	TRBJ2-1	CASRDFTDNEQFF	TGTGCCAGCAGGGACTTTACAGACAATGAGCAGTTCTTC
TRBV6-1	-	-	TRBJ1-2	CASGGGYGYTF	TGTGCCAGCGGGGGGGGCTATGGCTACACCTTC
TRBV6-5	-	-	TRBJ1-1	CGSGRGTEAFF	TGTGGGTCCGGTCGGGGCACTGAAGCTTTCTTT
TRBV10-3	-	-	TRBJ2-7	CAIGGFVEQYF	TGTGCCATCGGCGGTTTCGTCGAGCAGTACTTC
TRBV7-9	TRBD1	-	TRBJ1-3	CASSPDRAGNTIYF	TGTGCCAGCAGTCCGGACAGGGCTGGAAACACCATATATTTT
TRBV10-3	TRBD1	-	TRBJ1-3	CAITSGQATGNTIYF	TGTGCCATCACCTCGGGACAGGCGACTGGAAACACCATATATTTT
TRBV18	TRBD2	-	TRBJ2-7	CASSPGGTESYEQYF	TGTGCCAGCTCCCCGGGAGGGACGGAATCCTACGAGCAGTACTTC
TRBV5-1	TRBD2	-	TRBJ2-2	CASSLGLAGNTGELFF	TGCGCCAGCAGCTTGGGACTAGCGGGCAACACCGGGGAGCTGTTTTTT
TRBV9	-	-	TRBJ2-6	CASSDSLVPRSGANVLTF	TGTGCCAGCAGCGACTCACTAGTCCCCCGATCTGGGGCCAACGTCCTGACTTTC
TRBV5-6	-	-	TRBJ1-3	CASSLAGTGNTIYF	TGTGCCAGCAGCTTGGCAGGTACTGGAAACACCATATATTTT